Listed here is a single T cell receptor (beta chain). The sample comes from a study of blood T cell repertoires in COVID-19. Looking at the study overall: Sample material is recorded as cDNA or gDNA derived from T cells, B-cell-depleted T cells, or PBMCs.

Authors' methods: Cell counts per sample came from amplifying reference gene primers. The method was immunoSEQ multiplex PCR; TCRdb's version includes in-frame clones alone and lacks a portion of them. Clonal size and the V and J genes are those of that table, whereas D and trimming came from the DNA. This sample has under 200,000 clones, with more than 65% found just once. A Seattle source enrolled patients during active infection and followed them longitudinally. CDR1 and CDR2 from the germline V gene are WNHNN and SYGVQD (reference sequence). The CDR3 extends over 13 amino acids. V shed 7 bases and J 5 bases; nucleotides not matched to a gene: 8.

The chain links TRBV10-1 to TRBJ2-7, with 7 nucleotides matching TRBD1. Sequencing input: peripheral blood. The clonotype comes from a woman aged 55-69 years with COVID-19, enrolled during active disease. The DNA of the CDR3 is TGCGCCAGCAAGAGGACAGGTACAGACGAGCAGTACTTC. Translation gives CASKRTGTDEQYF.